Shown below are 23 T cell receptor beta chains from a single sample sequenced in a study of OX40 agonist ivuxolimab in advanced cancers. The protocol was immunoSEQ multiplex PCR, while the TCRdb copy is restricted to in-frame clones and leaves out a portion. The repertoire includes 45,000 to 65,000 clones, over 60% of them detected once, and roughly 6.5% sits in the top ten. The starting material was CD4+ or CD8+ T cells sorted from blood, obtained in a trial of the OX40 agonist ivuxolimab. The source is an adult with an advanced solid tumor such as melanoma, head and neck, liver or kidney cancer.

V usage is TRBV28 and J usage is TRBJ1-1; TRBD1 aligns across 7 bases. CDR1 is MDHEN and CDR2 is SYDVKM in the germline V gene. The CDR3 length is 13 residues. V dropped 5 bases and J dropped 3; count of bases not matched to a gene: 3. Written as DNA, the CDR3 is TGTGCCAGCAGTAGGACAGGTTACACTGAAGCTTTCTTT. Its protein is CASSRTGYTEAFF.

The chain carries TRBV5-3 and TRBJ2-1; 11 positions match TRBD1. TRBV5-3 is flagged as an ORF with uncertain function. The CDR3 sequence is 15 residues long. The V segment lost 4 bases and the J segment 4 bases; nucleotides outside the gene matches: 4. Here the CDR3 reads CARSKGTGGYNEQFF. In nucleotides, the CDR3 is TGTGCCAGAAGCAAAGGGACAGGGGGGTACAATGAGCAGTTCTTC.

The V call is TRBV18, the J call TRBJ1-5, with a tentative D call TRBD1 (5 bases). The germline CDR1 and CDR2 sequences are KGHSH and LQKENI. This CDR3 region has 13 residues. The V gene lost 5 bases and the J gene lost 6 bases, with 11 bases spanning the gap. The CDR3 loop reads CASSLPGGQPQHF. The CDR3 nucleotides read TGTGCCAGCTCATTACCGGGGGGTCAGCCCCAGCATTTT.

DNA for the CDR3: TGTGCCAGCAGCGTAGGGGGAGGATACAATGAGCAGTTCTTC. Amino acids: CASSVGGGYNEQFF. This chain uses TRBV9 with TRBJ2-1, with D perhaps TRBD2 (6 bases). The CDR3 spans 14 residues. V gave up 0 bases and J gave up 4 bases, with 8 bases separating them. Germline CDR1 SGDLS, CDR2 YYNGEE. Based on the CDR3 plus reference TRBV9 and TRBJ2-1, the full variable domain is DSGVTQTPKHLITATGQRVTLRCSPRSGDLSVYWYQQSLDQGLQFLIQYYNGEERAKGNILERFSAQQFPDLHSELNLSSLELGDSALYFCASSVGGGYNEQFFGPGTRLTVL.

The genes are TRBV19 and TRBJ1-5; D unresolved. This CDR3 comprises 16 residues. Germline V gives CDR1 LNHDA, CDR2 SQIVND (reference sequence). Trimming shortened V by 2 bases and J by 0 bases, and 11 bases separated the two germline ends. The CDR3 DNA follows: TGTGCCAGTAGTATAAAAGGCAGAAATAGCAATCAGCCCCAGCATTTT. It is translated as CASSIKGRNSNQPQHF.

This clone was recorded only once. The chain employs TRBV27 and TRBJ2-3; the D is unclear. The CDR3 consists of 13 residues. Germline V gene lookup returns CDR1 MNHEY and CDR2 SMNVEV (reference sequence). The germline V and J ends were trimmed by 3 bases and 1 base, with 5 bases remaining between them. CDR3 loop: CASSFKGTDTQYF. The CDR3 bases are TGTGCCAGCAGTTTCAAAGGCACAGATACGCAGTATTTT.

CDR3 loop: CASKRQGETGELFF. CDR3 bases: TGTGCCAGCAAACGACAGGGAGAGACCGGGGAGCTGTTTTTT. The J gene is TRBJ2-2, the V gene TRBV6-4, with 7 bases aligning to TRBD1. The V segment lost 7 bases and the J segment 5 bases; nucleotides outside the gene matches: 7. The CDR3 loop spans 14 amino acids. CDR1 is MRHNA, CDR2 SNTAGT, per germline.

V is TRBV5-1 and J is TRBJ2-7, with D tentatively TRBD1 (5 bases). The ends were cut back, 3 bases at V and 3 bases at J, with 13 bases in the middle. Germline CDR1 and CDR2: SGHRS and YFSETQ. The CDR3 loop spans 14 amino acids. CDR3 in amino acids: CASSSQGRVYEQYF. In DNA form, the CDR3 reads TGCGCCAGCAGCTCCCAGGGTCGTGTCTACGAGCAGTACTTC.

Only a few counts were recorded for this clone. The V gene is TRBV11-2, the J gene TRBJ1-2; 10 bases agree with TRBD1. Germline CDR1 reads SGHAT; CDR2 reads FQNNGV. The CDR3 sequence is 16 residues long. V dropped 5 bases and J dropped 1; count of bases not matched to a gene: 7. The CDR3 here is CASSAETGGLNYGYTF. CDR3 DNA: TGTGCCAGCAGCGCCGAGACAGGGGGCCTTAACTATGGCTACACCTTC.

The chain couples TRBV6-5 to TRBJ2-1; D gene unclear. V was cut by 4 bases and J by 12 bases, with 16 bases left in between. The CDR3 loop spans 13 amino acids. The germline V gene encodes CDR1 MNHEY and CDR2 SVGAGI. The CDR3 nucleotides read TGTGCCAGCAGTTTTGGGCCAGGCAAAAGGCAGTTCTTC. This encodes CASSFGPGKRQFF.

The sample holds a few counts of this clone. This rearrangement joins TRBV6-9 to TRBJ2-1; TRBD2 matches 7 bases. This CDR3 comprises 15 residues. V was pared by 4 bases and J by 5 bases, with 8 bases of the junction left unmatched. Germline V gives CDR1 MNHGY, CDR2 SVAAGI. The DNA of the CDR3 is TGTGCCAGCAGTTTCTTTGGGGGGGATAACAATGAGCAGTTCTTC. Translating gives CASSFFGGDNNEQFF.

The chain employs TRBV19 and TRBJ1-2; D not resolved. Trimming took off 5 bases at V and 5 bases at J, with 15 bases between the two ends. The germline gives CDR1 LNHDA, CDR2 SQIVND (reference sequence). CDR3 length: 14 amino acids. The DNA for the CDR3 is TGTGCCAGTAGTCCGCTCCTGGGGAGATATGGCTACACCTTC. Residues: CASSPLLGRYGYTF.

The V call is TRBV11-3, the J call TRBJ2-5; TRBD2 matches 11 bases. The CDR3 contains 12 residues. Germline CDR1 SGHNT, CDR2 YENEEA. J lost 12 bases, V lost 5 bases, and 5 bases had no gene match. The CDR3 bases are TGTGCCAGCAGCCTTTTAGCGGGAGGGGAGTACTTC. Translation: CASSLLAGGEYF.

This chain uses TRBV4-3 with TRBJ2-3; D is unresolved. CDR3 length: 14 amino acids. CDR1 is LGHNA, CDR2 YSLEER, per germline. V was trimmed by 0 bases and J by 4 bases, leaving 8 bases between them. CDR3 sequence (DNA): TGCGCCAGCAGCCAAGATAATCAGGCAGATACGCAGTATTTT. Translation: CASSQDNQADTQYF.

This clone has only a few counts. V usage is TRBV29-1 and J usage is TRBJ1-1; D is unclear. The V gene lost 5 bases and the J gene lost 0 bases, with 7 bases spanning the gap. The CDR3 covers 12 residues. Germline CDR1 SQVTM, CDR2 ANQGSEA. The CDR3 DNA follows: TGCAGCGTTCCGGGATTGAACACTGAAGCTTTCTTT. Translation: CSVPGLNTEAFF.

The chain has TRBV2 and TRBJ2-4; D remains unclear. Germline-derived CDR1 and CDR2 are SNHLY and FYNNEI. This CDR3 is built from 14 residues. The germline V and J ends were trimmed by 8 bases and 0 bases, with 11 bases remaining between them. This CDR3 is CASLPQLAKNIQYF. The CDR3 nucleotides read TGTGCCAGCCTCCCCCAACTAGCCAAAAACATTCAGTACTTC. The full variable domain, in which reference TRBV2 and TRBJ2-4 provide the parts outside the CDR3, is EPEVTQTPSHQVTQMGQEVILRCVPISNHLYFYWYRQILGQKVEFLVSFYNNEISEKSEIFDDQFSVERPDGSNFTLKIRSTKLEDSAMYFCASLPQLAKNIQYFGAGTRLSVL.

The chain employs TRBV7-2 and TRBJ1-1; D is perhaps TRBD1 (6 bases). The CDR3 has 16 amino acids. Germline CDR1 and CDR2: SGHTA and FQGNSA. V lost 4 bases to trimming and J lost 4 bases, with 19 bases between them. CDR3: CASSSRARGLFTEAFF. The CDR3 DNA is TGTGCCAGCAGCTCTAGAGCTCGGGGGCTTTTCACTGAAGCTTTCTTT.

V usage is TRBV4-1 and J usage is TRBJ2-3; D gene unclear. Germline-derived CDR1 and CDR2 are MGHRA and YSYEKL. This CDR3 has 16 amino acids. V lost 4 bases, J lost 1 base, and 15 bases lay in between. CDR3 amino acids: CASSLGAFPRTDTQYF. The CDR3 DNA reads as TGCGCCAGCAGCCTGGGCGCTTTCCCCCGCACAGATACGCAGTATTTT.

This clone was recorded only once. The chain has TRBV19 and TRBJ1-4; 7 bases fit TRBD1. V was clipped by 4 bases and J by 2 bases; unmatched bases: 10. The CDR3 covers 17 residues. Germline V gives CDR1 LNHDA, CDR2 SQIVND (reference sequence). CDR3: CASSTAKQGNTNEKLFF. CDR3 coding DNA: TGTGCCAGTAGTACGGCAAAACAGGGGAACACTAATGAAAAACTGTTTTTT.

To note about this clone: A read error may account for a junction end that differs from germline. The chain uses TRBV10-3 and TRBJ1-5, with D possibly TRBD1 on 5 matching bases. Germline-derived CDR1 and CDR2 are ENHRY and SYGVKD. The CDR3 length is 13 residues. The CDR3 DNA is TGTGCCGTCAGGGAGATTGACAATCAGCCCCAGCATTTT. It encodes CAVREIDNQPQHF.

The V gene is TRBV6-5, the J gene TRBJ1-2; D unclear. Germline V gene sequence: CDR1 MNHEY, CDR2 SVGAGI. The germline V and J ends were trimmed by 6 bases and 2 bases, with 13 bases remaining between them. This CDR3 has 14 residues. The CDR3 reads CASSQGRPNYGYTF. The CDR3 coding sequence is TGTGCCAGCAGCCAAGGCAGACCGAACTATGGCTACACCTTC.

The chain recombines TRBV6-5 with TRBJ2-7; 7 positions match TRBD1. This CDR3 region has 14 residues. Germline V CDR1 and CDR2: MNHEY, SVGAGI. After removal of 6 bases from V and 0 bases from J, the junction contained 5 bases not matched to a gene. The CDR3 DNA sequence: TGTGCCAGCAGCTTGGACAGGTCCTCCTACGAGCAGTACTTC. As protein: CASSLDRSSYEQYF.

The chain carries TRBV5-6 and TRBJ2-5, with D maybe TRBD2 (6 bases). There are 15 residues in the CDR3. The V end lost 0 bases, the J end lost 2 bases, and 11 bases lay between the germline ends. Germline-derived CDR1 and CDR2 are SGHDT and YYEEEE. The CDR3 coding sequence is TGTGCCAGCAGCTTGGCCCGGGGGTTGCAAGAGACCCAGTACTTC. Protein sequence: CASSLARGLQETQYF.